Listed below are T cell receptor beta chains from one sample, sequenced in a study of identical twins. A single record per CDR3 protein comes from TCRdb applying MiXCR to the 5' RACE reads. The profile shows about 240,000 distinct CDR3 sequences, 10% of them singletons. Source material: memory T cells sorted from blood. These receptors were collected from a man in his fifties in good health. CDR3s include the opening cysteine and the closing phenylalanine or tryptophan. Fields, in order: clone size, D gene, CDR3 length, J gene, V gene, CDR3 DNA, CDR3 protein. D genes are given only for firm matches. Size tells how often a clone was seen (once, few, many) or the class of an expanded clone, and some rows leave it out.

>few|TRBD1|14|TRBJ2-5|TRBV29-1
TGCAGCGTTGACTCAGGATCAGGGGGTGAGACCCAGTACTTC
CSVDSGSGGETQYF
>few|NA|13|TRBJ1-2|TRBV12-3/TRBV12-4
TGTGCCAGCAGTTTAGAAGGGCCACATGGCTACACCTTC
CASSLEGPHGYTF
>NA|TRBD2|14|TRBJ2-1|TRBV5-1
TGCGCCAGCAGCTTGGATAAGCGGGGGGGCGGCGAGGTCTTC
CASSLDKRGGGEVF
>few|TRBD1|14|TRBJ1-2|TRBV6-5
TGTGCCAGCAGTTACCGGACAGGGGGACATGGCTACACCTTC
CASSYRTGGHGYTF
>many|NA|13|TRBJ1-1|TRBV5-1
TGCGCCAGCAAATTAGGGGAACAGGGTGCGGCTTTCTTT
CASKLGEQGAAFF
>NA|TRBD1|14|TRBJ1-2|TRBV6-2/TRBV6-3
TGTGCCAGCTTCAGGGGGCGCGGGTCGGCTGGCTACACCTTC
CASFRGRGSAGYTF
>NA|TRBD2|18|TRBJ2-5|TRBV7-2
TGTGCCAGCAGCTTAGCGGATAGGATAGCGGGGGGGTCTGCAGCCCAGTACTTC
CASSLADRIAGGSAAQYF
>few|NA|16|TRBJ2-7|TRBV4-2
TGTGCCAGCAGCCAAGAGAGGGGCGGCAGCTCCTACGAGCAGTACTTC
CASSQERGGSSYEQYF
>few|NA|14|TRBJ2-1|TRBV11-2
TGTGCCAGCAGCTTAGATCAGGGCCAAAATGAGCAGTTCTTC
CASSLDQGQNEQFF
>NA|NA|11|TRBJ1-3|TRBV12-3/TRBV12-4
TGTGCCAGCAGTGCCACTCCCACCATATATTTT
CASSATPTIYF
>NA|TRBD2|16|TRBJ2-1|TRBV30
TGTGCCTGGAGTGGCCTGAATAGCGGGAGCTACAATGAGCAGTTCTTC
CAWSGLNSGSYNEQFF
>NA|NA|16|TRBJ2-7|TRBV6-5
TGTGCCAGCAGTTACTCGAAGGTCAGGGGAGACTACGAGCAGTACTTC
CASSYSKVRGDYEQYF
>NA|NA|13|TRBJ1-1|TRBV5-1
TGCGCCAGCAGGGTAGGGTGGAGCACTGAAGCTTTCTTT
CASRVGWSTEAFF
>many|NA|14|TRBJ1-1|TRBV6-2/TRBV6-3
TGTGCCAGCAGCCTGACATCAGGAAGCTTTGAAGCTTTCTTT
CASSLTSGSFEAFF
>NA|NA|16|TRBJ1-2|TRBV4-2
TGTGCCAGCAGCCAAGATAGAGTTGACAGTCTCTATGGCTACACCTTC
CASSQDRVDSLYGYTF
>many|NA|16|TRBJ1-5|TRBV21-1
TGTGCCAGCAGCAAGGAGTATCAGGGAATTCCTCAGCCCCAGCATTTT
CASSKEYQGIPQPQHF
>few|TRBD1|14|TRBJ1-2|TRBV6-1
TGTGCCAGCAGCAACCTGGGACAGATTTATGGCTACACCTTC
CASSNLGQIYGYTF
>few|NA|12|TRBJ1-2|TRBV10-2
TGCGCCAGCACGGCGGACCTCTATGGCTACACCTTC
CASTADLYGYTF
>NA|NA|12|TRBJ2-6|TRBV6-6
TGTGCCAGCACTAGTGGGGCCAACGTCCTGACTTTC
CASTSGANVLTF
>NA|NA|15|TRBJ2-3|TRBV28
TGTGCCAGCAGTCCTGTAGCGGTTAGCACAGATACGCAGTATTTT
CASSPVAVSTDTQYF
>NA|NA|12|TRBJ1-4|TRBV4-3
TGCGCCAGCAGCCATAGTACGGAAAAACTGTTTTTT
CASSHSTEKLFF
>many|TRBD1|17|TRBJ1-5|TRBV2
TGTGCCAGCAGTGAGGTACAGGGGGGGACTTCAAGTCAGCCCCAGCATTTT
CASSEVQGGTSSQPQHF
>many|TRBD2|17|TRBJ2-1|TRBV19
TGTGCCAGTAGTATTGGGACTAGCGGCACCTCCTACAATGAGCAGTTCTTC
CASSIGTSGTSYNEQFF
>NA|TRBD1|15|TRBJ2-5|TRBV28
TGTGCCAGCAGTCGACAGGGGGCTCGGAGGGAGACCCAGTACTTC
CASSRQGARRETQYF
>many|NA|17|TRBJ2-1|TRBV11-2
TGTGCCAGCAGCTTAGGGATCCGGCGGGACTCTCACAATGAGCAGTTCTTC
CASSLGIRRDSHNEQFF
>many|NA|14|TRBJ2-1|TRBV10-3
TGTGCCATCAGTGAGTCGGGGTTAGCGACTGAGCAGTTCTTC
CAISESGLATEQFF
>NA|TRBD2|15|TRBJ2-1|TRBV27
TGTGCCAGCAGTTTAATAGCGGGAGTGGGGAATGAGCAGTTCTTC
CASSLIAGVGNEQFF
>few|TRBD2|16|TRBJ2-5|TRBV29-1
TGCAGCGTCCTAATGAGGGCGGGGGGGCCGCGGGAGACCCAGTACTTC
CSVLMRAGGPRETQYF